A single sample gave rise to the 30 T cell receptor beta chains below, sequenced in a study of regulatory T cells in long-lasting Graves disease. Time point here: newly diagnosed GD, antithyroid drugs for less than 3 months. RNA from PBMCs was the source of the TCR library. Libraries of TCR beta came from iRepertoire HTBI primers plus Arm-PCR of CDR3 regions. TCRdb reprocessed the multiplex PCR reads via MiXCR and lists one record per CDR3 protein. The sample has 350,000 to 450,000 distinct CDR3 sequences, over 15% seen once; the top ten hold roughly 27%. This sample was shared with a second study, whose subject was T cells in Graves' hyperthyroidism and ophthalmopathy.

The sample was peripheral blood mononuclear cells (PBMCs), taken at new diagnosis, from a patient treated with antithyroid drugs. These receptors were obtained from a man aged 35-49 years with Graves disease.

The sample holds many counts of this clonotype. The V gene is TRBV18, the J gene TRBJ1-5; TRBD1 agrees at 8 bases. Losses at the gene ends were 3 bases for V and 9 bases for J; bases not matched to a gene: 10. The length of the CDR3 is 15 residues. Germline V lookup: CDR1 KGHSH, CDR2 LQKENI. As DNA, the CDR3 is TGTGCCAGCTCACCCCGGGGACAGGTCGATAGGCCCCAGCATTTT. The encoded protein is CASSPRGQVDRPQHF.

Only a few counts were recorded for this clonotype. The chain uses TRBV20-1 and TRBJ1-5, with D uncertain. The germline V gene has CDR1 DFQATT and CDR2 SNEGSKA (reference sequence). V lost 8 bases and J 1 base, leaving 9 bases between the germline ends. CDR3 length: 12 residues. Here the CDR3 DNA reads TGCAGTATTCTGGGGAGCAATCAGCCCCAGCATTTT. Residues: CSILGSNQPQHF.

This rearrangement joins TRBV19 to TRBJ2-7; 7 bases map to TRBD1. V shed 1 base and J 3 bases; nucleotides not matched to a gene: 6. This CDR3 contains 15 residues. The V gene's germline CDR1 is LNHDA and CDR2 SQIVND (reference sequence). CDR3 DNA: TGTGCCAGTAGTATAGGCGGACAGGAAATCTACGAGCAGTACTTC. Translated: CASSIGGQEIYEQYF.

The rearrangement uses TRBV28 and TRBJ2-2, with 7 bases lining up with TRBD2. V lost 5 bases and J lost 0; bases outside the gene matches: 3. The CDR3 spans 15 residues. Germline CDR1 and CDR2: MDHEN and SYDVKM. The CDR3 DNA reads TGTGCCAGCAGTAAGGCGGGAGCGAACACCGGGGAGCTGTTTTTT. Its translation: CASSKAGANTGELFF.

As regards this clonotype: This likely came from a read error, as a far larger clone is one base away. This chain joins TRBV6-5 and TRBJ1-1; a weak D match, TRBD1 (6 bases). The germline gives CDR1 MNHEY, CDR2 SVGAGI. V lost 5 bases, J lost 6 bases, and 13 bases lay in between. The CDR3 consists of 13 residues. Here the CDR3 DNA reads TGTGCCAGCAGTACGGACAGTTACGCTGAAGCTTTCTTT. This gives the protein CASSTDSYAEAFF.

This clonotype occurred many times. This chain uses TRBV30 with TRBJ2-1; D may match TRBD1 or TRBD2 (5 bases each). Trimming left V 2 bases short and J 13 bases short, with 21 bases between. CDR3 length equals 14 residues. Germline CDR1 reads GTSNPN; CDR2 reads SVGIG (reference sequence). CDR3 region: CAWSPGLGTAFQFF. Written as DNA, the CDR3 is TGTGCCTGGAGTCCCGGGTTGGGGACGGCCTTCCAGTTCTTC.

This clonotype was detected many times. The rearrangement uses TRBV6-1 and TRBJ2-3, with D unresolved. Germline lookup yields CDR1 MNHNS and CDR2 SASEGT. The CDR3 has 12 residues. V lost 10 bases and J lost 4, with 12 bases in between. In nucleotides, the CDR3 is TGTGCCACCAGGAATTTCCCAGATACGCAGTATTTT. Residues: CATRNFPDTQYF.

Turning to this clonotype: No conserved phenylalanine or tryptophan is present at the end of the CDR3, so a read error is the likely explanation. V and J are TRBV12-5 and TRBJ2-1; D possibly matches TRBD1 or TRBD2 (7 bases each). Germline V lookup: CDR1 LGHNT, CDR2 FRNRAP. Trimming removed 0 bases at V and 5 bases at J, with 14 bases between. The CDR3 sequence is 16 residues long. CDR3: CASGLVIGGTDNEQFL. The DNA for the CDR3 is TGTGCTAGTGGTTTGGTAATCGGGGGGACAGACAATGAGCAGTTCCTC.

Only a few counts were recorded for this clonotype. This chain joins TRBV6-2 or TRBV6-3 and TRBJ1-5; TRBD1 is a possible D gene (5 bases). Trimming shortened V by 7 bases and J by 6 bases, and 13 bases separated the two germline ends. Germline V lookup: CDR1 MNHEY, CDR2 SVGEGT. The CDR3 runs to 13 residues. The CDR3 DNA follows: TGTGCCAGCACTAGGGGATGGGGTCAGCCCCAGCATTTT. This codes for CASTRGWGQPQHF.

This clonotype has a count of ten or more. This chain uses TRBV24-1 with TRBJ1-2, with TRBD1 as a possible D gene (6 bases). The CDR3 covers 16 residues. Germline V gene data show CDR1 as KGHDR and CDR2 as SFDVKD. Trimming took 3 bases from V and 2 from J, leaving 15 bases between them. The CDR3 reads CATSDGKRGANYGYTF. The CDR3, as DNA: TGTGCCACCAGTGATGGGAAGAGGGGGGCGAACTATGGCTACACCTTC.

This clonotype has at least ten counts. The DNA for the CDR3 is TGCGCCAGCAGCTTGGGTAGCGGGGGGCCCTCCTACAATGAGCAGTTCTTC. It yields the protein CASSLGSGGPSYNEQFF. The chain employs TRBV5-1 and TRBJ2-1; 10 bases map to TRBD2. Unmatched junction bases numbered 3, after V lost 0 bases and J lost 0 bases. Germline loops: CDR1 SGHRS, CDR2 YFSETQ. This CDR3 spans 17 amino acids.

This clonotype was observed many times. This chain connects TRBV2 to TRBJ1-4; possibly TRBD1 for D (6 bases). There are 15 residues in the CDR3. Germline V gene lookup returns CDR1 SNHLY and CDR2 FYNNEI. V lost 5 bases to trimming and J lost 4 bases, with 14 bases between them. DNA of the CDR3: TGTGCCAGCAGTCCAAGACAGGTTAATAATGAAAAACTGTTTTTT. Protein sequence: CASSPRQVNNEKLFF.

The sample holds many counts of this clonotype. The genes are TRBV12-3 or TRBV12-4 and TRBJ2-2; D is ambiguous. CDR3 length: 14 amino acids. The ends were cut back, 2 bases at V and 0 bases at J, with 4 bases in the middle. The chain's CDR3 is CASSLRPNTGELFF. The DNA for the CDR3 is TGTGCCAGCAGTTTAAGACCGAACACCGGGGAGCTGTTTTTT.

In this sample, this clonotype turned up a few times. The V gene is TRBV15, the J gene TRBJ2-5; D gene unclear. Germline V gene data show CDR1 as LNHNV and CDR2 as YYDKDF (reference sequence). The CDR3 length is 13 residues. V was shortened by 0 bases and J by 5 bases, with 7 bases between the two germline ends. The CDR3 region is CATSRDGKETQYF. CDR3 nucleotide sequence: TGTGCCACCAGCAGAGATGGGAAGGAGACCCAGTACTTC.

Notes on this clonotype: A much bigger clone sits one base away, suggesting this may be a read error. The CDR3 region is CASSLSFGQSREKLFF. The CDR3 DNA reads as TGTGCCAGCAGCTTATCGTTTGGACAGTCGAGAGAAAAACTGTTTTTT. This chain joins TRBV9 and TRBJ1-4; a weak D match, TRBD1 (6 bases). The CDR3 length is 16 residues. Germline V lookup: CDR1 SGDLS, CDR2 YYNGEE. V shed 4 bases and J shed 8 bases, with 21 bases lying between them.

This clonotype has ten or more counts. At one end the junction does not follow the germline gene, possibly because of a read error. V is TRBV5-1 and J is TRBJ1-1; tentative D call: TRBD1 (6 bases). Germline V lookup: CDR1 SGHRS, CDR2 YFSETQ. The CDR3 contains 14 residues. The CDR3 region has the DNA TGTGCCAGCAGTTACGGAGGGGGAAACACTGAAGCTTTCTTT. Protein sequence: CASSYGGGNTEAFF.

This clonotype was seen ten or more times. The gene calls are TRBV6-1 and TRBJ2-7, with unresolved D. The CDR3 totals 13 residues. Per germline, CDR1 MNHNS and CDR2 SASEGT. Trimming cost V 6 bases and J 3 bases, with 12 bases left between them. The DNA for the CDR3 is TGTGCCAGCAGGGCCCTCGACTTCTACGAGCAGTACTTC. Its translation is CASRALDFYEQYF.

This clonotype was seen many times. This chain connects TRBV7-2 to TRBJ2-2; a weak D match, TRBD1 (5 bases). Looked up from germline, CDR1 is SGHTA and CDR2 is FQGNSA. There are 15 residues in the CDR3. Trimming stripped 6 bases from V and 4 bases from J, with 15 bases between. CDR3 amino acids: CASSTRVLVTGELFF. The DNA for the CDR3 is TGTGCCAGCAGTACCAGGGTATTGGTCACCGGGGAGCTGTTTTTT.

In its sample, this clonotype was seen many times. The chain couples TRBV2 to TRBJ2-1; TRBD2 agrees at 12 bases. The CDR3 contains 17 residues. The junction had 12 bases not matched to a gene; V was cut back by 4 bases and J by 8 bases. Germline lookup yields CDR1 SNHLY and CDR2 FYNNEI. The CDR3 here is CASSVRMASGGEDEQFF. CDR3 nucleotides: TGTGCCAGCAGTGTAAGGATGGCTAGCGGGGGGGAAGATGAGCAGTTCTTC.

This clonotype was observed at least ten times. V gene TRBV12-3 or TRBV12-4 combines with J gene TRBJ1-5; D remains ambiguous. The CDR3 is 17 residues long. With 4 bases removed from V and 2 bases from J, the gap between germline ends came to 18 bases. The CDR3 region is CASSSTSASGGNQPQHF. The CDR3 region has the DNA TGTGCCAGCAGTTCCACGAGTGCGTCCGGGGGCAATCAGCCCCAGCATTTT.

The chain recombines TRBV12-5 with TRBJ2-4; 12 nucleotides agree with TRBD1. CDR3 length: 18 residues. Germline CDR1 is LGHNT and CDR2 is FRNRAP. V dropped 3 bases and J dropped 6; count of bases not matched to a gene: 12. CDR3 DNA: TGTGCTAGTGGTTTCACGTCCGGGACAGGGGGCAACGGAAACATTCAGTACTTC. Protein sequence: CASGFTSGTGGNGNIQYF.

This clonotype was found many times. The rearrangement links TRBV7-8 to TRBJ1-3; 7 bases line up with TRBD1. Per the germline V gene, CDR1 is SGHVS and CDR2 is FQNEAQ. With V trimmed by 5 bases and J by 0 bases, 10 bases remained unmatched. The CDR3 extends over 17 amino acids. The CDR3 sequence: CASSPGGVRSSGNTIYF. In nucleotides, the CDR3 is TGTGCCAGCAGCCCAGGGGGGGTTAGGAGCTCTGGAAACACCATATATTTT.

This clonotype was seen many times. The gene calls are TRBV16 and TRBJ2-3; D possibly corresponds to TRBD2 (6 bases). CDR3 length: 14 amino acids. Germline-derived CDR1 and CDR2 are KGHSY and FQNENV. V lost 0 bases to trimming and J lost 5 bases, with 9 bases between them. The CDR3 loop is CASSQSSGGDTQYF. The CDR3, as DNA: TGTGCCAGCAGCCAATCTAGCGGAGGAGATACGCAGTATTTT. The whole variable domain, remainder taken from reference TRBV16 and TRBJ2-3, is GEEVAQTPKHLVRGEGQKAKLYCAPIKGHSYVFWYQQVLKNEFKFLISFQNENVFDETGMPKERFSAKCLPNSPCSLEIQATKLEDSAVYFCASSQSSGGDTQYFGPGTRLTVL.

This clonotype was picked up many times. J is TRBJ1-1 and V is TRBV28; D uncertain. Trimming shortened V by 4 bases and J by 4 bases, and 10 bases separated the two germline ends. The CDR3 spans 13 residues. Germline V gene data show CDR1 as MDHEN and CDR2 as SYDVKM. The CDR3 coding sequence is TGTGCCAGCAGTTCCGTTGTCGGCACTGAAGCTTTCTTT. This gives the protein CASSSVVGTEAFF.

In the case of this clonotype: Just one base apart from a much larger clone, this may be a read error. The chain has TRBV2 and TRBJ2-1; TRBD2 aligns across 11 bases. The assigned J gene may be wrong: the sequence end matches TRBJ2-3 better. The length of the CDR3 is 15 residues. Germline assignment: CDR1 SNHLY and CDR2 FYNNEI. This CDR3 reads CASGGLAGGFDTQYF. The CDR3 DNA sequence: TGTGCCAGCGGTGGGTTAGCGGGGGGGTTTGATACGCAGTATTTT.

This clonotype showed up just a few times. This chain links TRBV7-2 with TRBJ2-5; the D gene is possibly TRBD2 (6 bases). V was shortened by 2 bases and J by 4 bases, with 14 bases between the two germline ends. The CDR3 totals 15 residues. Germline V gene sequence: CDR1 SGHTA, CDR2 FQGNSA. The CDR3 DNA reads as TGTGCCAGCAGCTTATGGGCTAGGAGGGGAGAGACCCAGTACTTC. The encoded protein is CASSLWARRGETQYF.

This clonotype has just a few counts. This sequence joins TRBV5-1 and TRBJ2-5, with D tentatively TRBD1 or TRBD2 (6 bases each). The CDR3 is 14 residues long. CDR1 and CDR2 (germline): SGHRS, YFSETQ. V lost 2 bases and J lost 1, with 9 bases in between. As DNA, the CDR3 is TGCGCCAGCAGCTTTCCGGGGGCCCAAGAGACCCAGTACTTC. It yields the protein CASSFPGAQETQYF. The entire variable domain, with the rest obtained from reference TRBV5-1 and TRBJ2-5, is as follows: KAGVTQTPRYLIKTRGQQVTLSCSPISGHRSVSWYQQTPGQGLQFLFEYFSETQRNKGNFPGRFSGRQFSNSRSEMNVSTLELGDSALYLCASSFPGAQETQYFGPGTRLLVL.

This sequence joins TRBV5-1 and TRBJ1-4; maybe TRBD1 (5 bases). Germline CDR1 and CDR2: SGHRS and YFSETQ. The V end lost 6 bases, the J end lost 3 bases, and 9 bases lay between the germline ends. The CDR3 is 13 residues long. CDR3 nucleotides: TGCGCCAGCAAGGGGCAGCCTAATGAAAAACTGTTTTTT. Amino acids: CASKGQPNEKLFF.

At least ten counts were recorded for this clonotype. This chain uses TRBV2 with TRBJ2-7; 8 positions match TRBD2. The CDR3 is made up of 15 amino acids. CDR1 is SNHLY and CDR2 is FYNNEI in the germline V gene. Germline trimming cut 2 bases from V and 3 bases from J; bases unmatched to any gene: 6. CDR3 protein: CASSESGGDIYEQYF. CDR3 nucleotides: TGTGCCAGCAGTGAATCGGGAGGGGACATCTACGAGCAGTACTTC. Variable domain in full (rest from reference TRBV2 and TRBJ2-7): EPEVTQTPSHQVTQMGQEVILRCVPISNHLYFYWYRQILGQKVEFLVSFYNNEISEKSEIFDDQFSVERPDGSNFTLKIRSTKLEDSAMYFCASSESGGDIYEQYFGPGTRLTVT.

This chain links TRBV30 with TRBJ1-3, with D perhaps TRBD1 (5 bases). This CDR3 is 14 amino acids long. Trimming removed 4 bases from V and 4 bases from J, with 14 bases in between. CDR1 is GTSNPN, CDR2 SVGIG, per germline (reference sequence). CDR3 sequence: CAWIVAGRGNTIYF. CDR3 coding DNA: TGTGCCTGGATCGTGGCAGGGAGGGGAAACACCATATATTTT. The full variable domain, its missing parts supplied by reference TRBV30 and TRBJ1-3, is SQTIHQWPATLVQPVGSPLSLECTVEGTSNPNLYWYRQAAGRGLQLLFYSVGIGQISSEVPQNLSASRPQDRQFILSSKKLLLSDSGFYLCAWIVAGRGNTIYFGEGSWLTVV.